This entry lists 27 T cell receptor beta chains sequenced from one sample in a study of T cell changes during pregnancy in multiple sclerosis. Only in-frame clones appear in the TCRdb table, and some are missing; sequencing was by immunoSEQ multiplex PCR. The sample contains 85,000 to 130,000 clones, 90% to 95% of which appear only once. The input for sequencing was peripheral blood, taken in the second trimester of pregnancy. All receptors come from a female donor with multiple sclerosis, enrolled in a pregnancy study.

V gene TRBV5-4 combines with J gene TRBJ1-1, with a weak D call TRBD1 (5 bases). The CDR3 is 15 residues long. Germline V CDR1 and CDR2: SGHNT, YYREEE (reference sequence). V gave up 0 bases and J gave up 1 base, with 10 bases separating them. CDR3 DNA sequence: TGTGCCAGCAGCTTGGGGGGGGTCTCGAACACTGAAGCTTTCTTT. Its translation: CASSLGGVSNTEAFF.

J is TRBJ1-4 and V is TRBV2; 9 bases fit TRBD1. Per germline, CDR1 SNHLY and CDR2 FYNNEI. V shed 3 bases, J shed 7 bases, and the junction held 3 bases outside the gene matches. This CDR3 contains 14 residues. The CDR3 nucleotides are TGTGCCAGCAGTGAGGGACAGGGTTTTGAAAAACTGTTTTTT. Protein: CASSEGQGFEKLFF.

The rearrangement joins TRBV5-1 to TRBJ2-1; 13 nucleotides agree with TRBD2. Trimming at V came to 4 bases and at J to 9 bases, leaving 7 bases not matched to a gene. The germline V gene encodes CDR1 SGHRS and CDR2 YFSETQ. This CDR3 is 15 amino acids long. CDR3 in DNA: TGCGCCAGCAGCCCGACTAGCGGGGGGCTCAGTGAGCAGTTCTTC. It specifies CASSPTSGGLSEQFF.

Points on this clone: The conserved phenylalanine or tryptophan normally closing the CDR3 is absent here, so this likely arose from a read error. No DNA is shown, since the ends of the CDR3 on it are uncertain; the CDR3 is the one TCRdb lists. The chain combines TRBV6-5 with TRBJ1-4; the table's TRBD1 call for D was not verified on the DNA. Per germline, CDR1 MNHEY and CDR2 SVGAGI. The CDR3 is made up of 11 amino acids, end residues included. The CDR3 here is CASSCGQGPFL.

The chain has TRBV4-2 and TRBJ1-1; 9 positions agree with TRBD1. This CDR3 region has 18 residues. Germline loops: CDR1 LGHNA, CDR2 YNFKEQ. With 0 bases clipped from V and 4 bases from J, the junction kept 12 bases outside the gene matches. The CDR3 is CASSQDLWGQGGSTEAFF. The CDR3 nucleotides are TGTGCCAGCAGCCAAGATTTATGGGGACAGGGAGGCAGCACTGAAGCTTTCTTT.

This chain connects TRBV9 to TRBJ2-7, with D maybe TRBD2 (5 bases). Deletions cut 2 bases from V and 1 base from J, with 10 bases between. The CDR3 loop spans 14 amino acids. The germline gives CDR1 SGDLS, CDR2 YYNGEE. The CDR3 region has the DNA TGTGCCAGCAGCGTGGACTTGATATCCTACGAGCAGTACTTC. Residues: CASSVDLISYEQYF.

The rearrangement links TRBV5-5 to TRBJ1-2; 9 nucleotides agree with TRBD1. Trimming took 7 bases from V and 4 from J; bases not matched to a gene: 2. The CDR3 runs to 12 residues. Germline V gives CDR1 SGHKS, CDR2 YYEKEE (reference sequence). The CDR3 nucleotides read TGTGCCAGCTGGGACAGGGTCTATGGCTACACCTTC. Translating gives CASWDRVYGYTF. Drawing the rest from reference TRBV5-5 and TRBJ1-2, the complete variable domain is DAGVTQSPTHLIKTRGQQVTLRCSPISGHKSVSWYQQVLGQGPQFIFQYYEKEERGRGNFPDRFSARQFPNYSSELNVNALLLGDSALYLCASWDRVYGYTFGSGTRLTVV.

The rearrangement uses TRBV6-5 and TRBJ1-6; D remains ambiguous. The germline V gene encodes CDR1 MNHEY and CDR2 SVGAGI. Trimming left V 0 bases short and J 7 bases short, with 7 bases between. The CDR3 is made up of 14 amino acids. CDR3 nucleotides: TGTGCCAGCAGTTACTCGAGCGTGAATTCACCCCTCCACTTT. Amino acids: CASSYSSVNSPLHF.

This chain links TRBV11-2 with TRBJ1-4; 7 bases align to TRBD1. CDR1 and CDR2 from the germline V gene are SGHAT and FQNNGV. The CDR3 consists of 20 residues. Germline trimming cut 0 bases from V and 0 bases from J; bases unmatched to any gene: 13. In DNA form, the CDR3 reads TGTGCCAGCAGCTTAGAGGCGTTGTTGGGACAGACTACAACTAATGAAAAACTGTTTTTT. This sequence encodes CASSLEALLGQTTTNEKLFF.

This rearrangement joins TRBV6-5 to TRBJ1-5; D unclear. V was shortened by 7 bases and J by 2 bases, with 6 bases between the two germline ends. The germline V gene has CDR1 MNHEY and CDR2 SVGAGI. The CDR3 contains 12 residues. CDR3 bases: TGTGCCAGCAAGCGCGGCAATCAGCCCCAGCATTTT. It specifies CASKRGNQPQHF.

J is TRBJ2-6 and V is TRBV6-5; D remains ambiguous. Germline values: CDR1 MNHEY, CDR2 SVGAGI. The CDR3 covers 14 residues. Trimming stripped 2 bases from V and 3 bases from J, with 5 bases between. The CDR3 loop is CASSYGGGANVLTF. The CDR3 DNA sequence: TGTGCCAGCAGTTACGGCGGTGGGGCCAACGTCCTGACTTTC.

This chain uses TRBV29-1 with TRBJ2-7; the D is unclear. CDR1 and CDR2 from the germline V gene are SQVTM and ANQGSEA. The CDR3 is 12 residues long. The V end was cut by 5 bases, the J end by 7 bases, with 15 bases between. Written as DNA, the CDR3 is TGCAGCGTTCGGGTCGGCGTTGGTGAGCAGTACTTC. Translating gives CSVRVGVGEQYF.

The genes are TRBV30 and TRBJ2-1; D is perhaps TRBD1 (5 bases). This CDR3 has 13 residues. The ends were cut back, 1 base at V and 8 bases at J, with 12 bases in the middle. Germline CDR1 GTSNPN, CDR2 SVGIG (reference sequence). CDR3 protein: CAWSGGQGDEQFF. As DNA, the CDR3 is TGTGCCTGGAGTGGAGGCCAGGGCGATGAGCAGTTCTTC. Looking up the rest from reference TRBV30 and TRBJ2-1 gives the full variable domain: SQTIHQWPATLVQPVGSPLSLECTVEGTSNPNLYWYRQAAGRGLQLLFYSVGIGQISSEVPQNLSASRPQDRQFILSSKKLLLSDSGFYLCAWSGGQGDEQFFGPGTRLTVL.

J is TRBJ2-7 and V is TRBV9; 9 bases line up with TRBD2. The J segment lost 3 bases and the V segment lost 0 bases, leaving 7 bases of the junction unmatched. This CDR3 has 16 residues. In germline, CDR1 is SGDLS, CDR2 YYNGEE. The CDR3 DNA reads TGTGCCAGCAGCGTAGTCGGGACTAGCAAGGACTACGAGCAGTACTTC. This codes for CASSVVGTSKDYEQYF. The full variable domain, rest sourced from reference TRBV9 and TRBJ2-7, is DSGVTQTPKHLITATGQRVTLRCSPRSGDLSVYWYQQSLDQGLQFLIQYYNGEERAKGNILERFSAQQFPDLHSELNLSSLELGDSALYFCASSVVGTSKDYEQYFGPGTRLTVT.

This clone was counted once. This chain joins TRBV5-1 and TRBJ2-3, with TRBD2 as a possible D gene (5 bases). Germline V gives CDR1 SGHRS, CDR2 YFSETQ. Trimming shortened V by 5 bases and J by 2 bases, and 15 bases separated the two germline ends. This CDR3 spans 15 amino acids. The CDR3 DNA sequence: TGCGCCAGCAGGTCCGGGATCCTAGACACAGATACGCAGTATTTT. Its translation: CASRSGILDTDTQYF.

The J gene is TRBJ1-2, the V gene TRBV29-1, with unresolved D. The CDR3 has 12 amino acids. V lost 6 bases, J lost 3 bases, and 11 bases lay in between. Germline loops: CDR1 SQVTM, CDR2 ANQGSEA. The CDR3 DNA is TGCAGCGTAACTACCGACTACTATGGCTACACCTTC. Translating it yields CSVTTDYYGYTF.

The V and J genes are TRBV11-2 and TRBJ2-5; D is unresolved. The ends were cut back, 3 bases at V and 0 bases at J, with 8 bases in the middle. The CDR3 spans 14 residues. In germline, CDR1 is SGHAT, CDR2 FQNNGV. The CDR3 region has the DNA TGTGCCAGCAGCTTCGCAGCGTACCAAGAGACCCAGTACTTC. It is translated as CASSFAAYQETQYF.

The J gene is TRBJ1-2, the V gene TRBV6-4, with D possibly TRBD1 on 6 matching bases. The CDR3 has 14 amino acids. V dropped 5 bases and J dropped 4 bases, with 14 bases sitting between them. From germline, CDR1 is MRHNA and CDR2 SNTAGT. This CDR3 is CASSPTGTAYGYTF. CDR3 DNA sequence: TGTGCCAGCAGTCCTACAGGGACGGCCTATGGCTACACCTTC.

This CDR3 reads CAISELDPGGYTF. CDR3 in DNA: TGTGCCATCAGTGAGCTAGACCCGGGTGGCTACACCTTC. The genes are TRBV10-3 and TRBJ1-2, with D unresolved. V was cut by 2 bases and J by 7 bases, with 11 bases left in between. Germline assignment: CDR1 ENHRY and CDR2 SYGVKD. The CDR3 has 13 residues.

This clone occurred once. The rearrangement joins TRBV29-1 to TRBJ1-1; 8 bases are shared with TRBD1. The CDR3 is 13 amino acids. Germline values: CDR1 SQVTM, CDR2 ANQGSEA. The ends lost 4 bases at V and 4 bases at J; junction bases unmatched: 5. CDR3 sequence (DNA): TGCAGCGTTGCTGCAGGGGGCCGCACTGAAGCTTTCTTT. It is translated as CSVAAGGRTEAFF.

The chain couples TRBV18 to TRBJ1-4, with 7 bases aligning to TRBD1. The ends lost 3 bases at V and 10 bases at J; junction bases unmatched: 17. The germline V gene has CDR1 KGHSH and CDR2 LQKENI. There are 17 residues in the CDR3. The DNA for the CDR3 is TGTGCCAGCTCACCGCCCGGAGTCGACAGGGCTACGGGAAAACTGTTTTTT. It codes for CASSPPGVDRATGKLFF.

The chain is built from TRBV5-5 and TRBJ2-1; D is unresolved. Germline assignment: CDR1 SGHKS and CDR2 YYEKEE (reference sequence). V was trimmed by 5 bases and J by 6 bases, leaving 18 bases between them. CDR3 length: 15 amino acids. The CDR3 DNA sequence: TGTGCCAGCAGTCGCGGCCCTGCCACGGGCAATGAGCAGTTCTTC. It is translated as CASSRGPATGNEQFF.

The V and J genes are TRBV9 and TRBJ1-1; tentative D call: TRBD1 (5 bases). V was shortened by 4 bases and J by 5 bases, with 12 bases between the two germline ends. Germline-derived CDR1 and CDR2 are SGDLS and YYNGEE. This CDR3 comprises 13 residues. CDR3 coding DNA: TGTGCCAGCAGCTTAGGGGAGGGTACTGAAGCTTTCTTT. This codes for CASSLGEGTEAFF.

The chain combines TRBV6-6 with TRBJ2-5; weak D call: TRBD1 (5 bases). V gave up 3 bases and J gave up 2 bases, with 7 bases separating them. The V gene's germline CDR1 is MNHNY and CDR2 SVGAGI (reference sequence). There are 13 residues in the CDR3. The CDR3 sequence is CASSYPGQETQYF. The CDR3 DNA sequence: TGTGCCAGCAGTTATCCAGGGCAAGAGACCCAGTACTTC.

This clone was counted only a few times. The chain carries TRBV6-5 and TRBJ2-1, with D possibly TRBD1 on 6 matching bases. The V end lost 8 bases, the J end lost 10 bases, and 12 bases lay between the germline ends. CDR3 size: 11 residues. The V gene's germline CDR1 is MNHEY and CDR2 SVGAGI. The CDR3 region is CASGTGKEQFF. The CDR3 coding sequence is TGTGCCAGCGGAACAGGGAAGGAGCAGTTCTTC.

V and J are TRBV19 and TRBJ1-5, with 12 bases fitting TRBD1. Germline lookup yields CDR1 LNHDA and CDR2 SQIVND (reference sequence). The J segment lost 2 bases and the V segment lost 2 bases, leaving 10 bases of the junction unmatched. This CDR3 spans 19 amino acids. Here the CDR3 DNA reads TGTGCCAGTAGTATATTGGGACAGGGGGCGAAACTGGGCAATCAGCCCCAGCATTTT. Its protein product is CASSILGQGAKLGNQPQHF.

The chain uses TRBV7-9 and TRBJ2-2; 7 bases are a match to TRBD1. V gave up 6 bases and J gave up 0 bases; unmatched junction bases: 4. Germline CDR1 SEHNR, CDR2 FQNEAQ (reference sequence). The CDR3 has 15 residues. The CDR3 region is CASRPGTANTGELFF. In nucleotides, the CDR3 is TGTGCCAGCAGACCAGGGACAGCGAACACCGGGGAGCTGTTTTTT.